What follows are 19 T cell receptor beta chains derived from one specimen sequenced in a study of T cells after yellow fever vaccination. TCRdb recomputed calls from the 5' RACE reads with MiXCR, one row per CDR3 protein. This sample yields 300,000 to 400,000 distinct CDR3 sequences, of which more than 8.5% are seen a single time; approximately 18% belongs to the top ten. The source was PBMCs, collected on the day of the first yellow fever vaccination. The source of these receptors is a man aged 18 to 35 who received the YFV17D yellow fever vaccine.

A remark on this clonotype: A much bigger clone sits one base away, suggesting this may be a read error. The chain has TRBV7-2 and TRBJ2-5; no clear D gene. Trimming shortened V by 2 bases and J by 7 bases, and 5 bases separated the two germline ends. Germline values: CDR1 SGHTA, CDR2 FQGNSA. This CDR3 region has 11 residues. CDR3 DNA: TGTGCCAGCAGCTTAATCGGGACCCAGTACTTC. Its protein is CASSLIGTQYF.

The chain links TRBV11-3 to TRBJ2-5; D possibly corresponds to TRBD2 (5 bases). CDR1 and CDR2 (germline): SGHNT, YENEEA. The CDR3 contains 13 residues. The V end lost 1 base, the J end lost 4 bases, and 7 bases lay between the germline ends. The CDR3 DNA sequence: TGTGCCAGCAGCTTAGCTCTAGCAGAGACCCAGTACTTC. Protein: CASSLALAETQYF.

The chain carries TRBV5-1 and TRBJ1-1; 8 bases map to TRBD1. V was clipped by 1 base and J by 4 bases; unmatched bases: 3. The germline V gene encodes CDR1 SGHRS and CDR2 YFSETQ. CDR3 size: 14 residues. CDR3 sequence reads: CASSLTGGATEAFF. The CDR3 DNA reads as TGCGCCAGCAGCTTGACAGGGGGGGCCACTGAAGCTTTCTTT.

The chain couples TRBV18 to TRBJ2-3; D remains ambiguous. Germline V gene sequence: CDR1 KGHSH, CDR2 LQKENI. The CDR3 is 12 residues long. Trimming removed 8 bases from V and 0 bases from J, with 6 bases in between. CDR3 amino acids: CASIMSTDTQYF. DNA for the CDR3: TGTGCCAGCATTATGAGCACAGATACGCAGTATTTT.

In this sample, this clonotype turned up a few times. The V and J genes are TRBV27 and TRBJ1-2; TRBD1 might be the D (5 bases). This CDR3 is 18 amino acids long. The ends were cut back, 5 bases at V and 1 base at J, with 23 bases in the middle. Germline V gives CDR1 MNHEY, CDR2 SMNVEV (reference sequence). The DNA of the CDR3 is TGTGCCAGCAGTCCGGTTGTTGGGGCGGCGCTAAGTAACTATGGCTACACCTTC. Protein: CASSPVVGAALSNYGYTF.

The chain uses TRBV5-1 and TRBJ1-5; D gene ambiguous. CDR1 is SGHRS, CDR2 YFSETQ, per germline. The germline V and J ends were trimmed by 2 bases and 3 bases, with 9 bases remaining between them. The CDR3 extends over 14 amino acids. The CDR3 coding sequence is TGCGCCAGCAGCTTTGAAGGGAACAATCAGCCCCAGCATTTT. It specifies CASSFEGNNQPQHF.

In its sample, this clonotype was seen a few times. The chain employs TRBV12-3 or TRBV12-4 and TRBJ1-2; perhaps TRBD1 as D (5 bases). Trimming removed 2 bases from V and 8 bases from J, with 15 bases in between. The CDR3 is made up of 14 amino acids. The CDR3 nucleotides are TGTGCCAGCAGTTTATTCCAGGGAGGGCGCGGCTACACCTTC. Residues: CASSLFQGGRGYTF.

The V gene is TRBV6-2 or TRBV6-3, the J gene TRBJ2-7; D remains unclear. V was cut by 2 bases and J by 6 bases, with 8 bases left in between. Germline values: CDR1 MNHEY, CDR2 SVGEGT. The CDR3 is made up of 12 amino acids. The CDR3, as DNA: TGTGCCAGCAGTTACGCCTTGGGCGAGCAGTACTTC. Its protein is CASSYALGEQYF.

In its sample, this clonotype was seen many times. The genes are TRBV15 and TRBJ1-5; unclear D gene. CDR3 length: 15 residues. The germline gives CDR1 LNHNV, CDR2 YYDKDF (reference sequence). V gave up 0 bases and J gave up 3 bases, with 9 bases separating them. CDR3 in amino acids: CATSRDLQVNQPQHF. The DNA of the CDR3 is TGTGCCACCAGCAGAGATTTGCAGGTCAATCAGCCCCAGCATTTT.

The rearrangement joins TRBV10-1 to TRBJ2-7, with unresolved D. CDR1 is WNHNN, CDR2 SYGVQD, per germline (reference sequence). The V gene lost 6 bases and the J gene lost 2 bases, with 14 bases spanning the gap. The CDR3 contains 14 residues. This chain's CDR3 is CASSPRGPPYEQYF. CDR3 bases: TGCGCCAGCAGCCCGAGAGGCCCCCCCTACGAGCAGTACTTC.

Only a few counts were recorded for this clonotype. The chain links TRBV4-3 to TRBJ1-6; D might be TRBD1 (5 bases). Germline V lookup: CDR1 LGHNA, CDR2 YSLEER. This CDR3 region has 19 residues. V was clipped by 0 bases and J by 10 bases, with 25 bases between them. The CDR3 sequence: CASSQENRRGRAVFSPLHF. The CDR3 DNA is TGCGCCAGCAGCCAAGAAAACCGGAGGGGCAGGGCTGTATTCTCACCCCTCCACTTT.

V is TRBV12-3 or TRBV12-4 and J is TRBJ1-2; 9 positions match TRBD1. This CDR3 is 13 amino acids long. Germline trimming cut 7 bases from V and 4 bases from J; bases unmatched to any gene: 4. The chain's CDR3 is CASNPTGGYGYTF. The DNA for the CDR3 is TGTGCCAGCAACCCGACAGGGGGCTATGGCTACACCTTC.

The chain uses TRBV20-1 and TRBJ2-3, with D possibly TRBD2 on 5 matching bases. From germline, CDR1 is DFQATT and CDR2 SNEGSKA (reference sequence). The CDR3 loop spans 14 amino acids. V dropped 2 bases and J dropped 0 bases, with 9 bases sitting between them. This CDR3 reads CSARPRTSTDTQYF. For the CDR3, the DNA is TGCAGTGCTAGACCCAGGACTAGCACAGATACGCAGTATTTT.

In its sample, this clonotype was seen a few times. J is TRBJ1-6 and V is TRBV28; D is unclear. Trimming stripped 5 bases from V and 12 bases from J, with 11 bases between. The CDR3 is made up of 12 amino acids. Germline V gene lookup returns CDR1 MDHEN and CDR2 SYDVKM. The DNA of the CDR3 is TGTGCCAGCAGTCCACCCCAGTTACCCCTCCACTTT. Protein sequence: CASSPPQLPLHF.

J is TRBJ1-5 and V is TRBV20-1; D not resolved. Germline V gene sequence: CDR1 DFQATT, CDR2 SNEGSKA (reference sequence). The CDR3 covers 14 residues. Trimming cost V 1 base and J 1 base, with 8 bases left between them. This CDR3 reads CSARGTGSNQPQHF. DNA for the CDR3: TGCAGTGCTAGAGGGACGGGAAGCAATCAGCCCCAGCATTTT.

V usage is TRBV4-1 and J usage is TRBJ2-3, with 9 bases matching TRBD1. The germline V gene encodes CDR1 MGHRA and CDR2 YSYEKL. The junction had 5 bases not matched to a gene; V was cut back by 1 base and J by 0 bases. This CDR3 has 17 amino acids. The CDR3 DNA reads TGCGCCAGCAGCCAAGTTGCCGGGACAGGGAGCACAGATACGCAGTATTTT. Amino acid sequence: CASSQVAGTGSTDTQYF.

Many counts were recorded for this clonotype. The rearrangement joins TRBV5-4 to TRBJ2-1; D call uncertain. Germline V CDR1 and CDR2: SGHNT, YYREEE (reference sequence). This CDR3 region has 16 residues. Between the trimmed V and J ends, which lost 0 bases and 3 bases, there was a span of 13 bases. CDR3 region: CASSLGGTIGYNEQFF. The CDR3 coding sequence is TGTGCCAGCAGCTTGGGTGGCACCATCGGCTACAATGAGCAGTTCTTC.

This chain joins TRBV18 and TRBJ1-4, with D possibly being TRBD1 (5 bases). CDR1 is KGHSH and CDR2 is LQKENI in the germline V gene. This CDR3 has 10 residues. The V and J ends lost 2 bases and 13 bases respectively, with 5 bases between them. The CDR3 DNA reads TGTGCCAGCTCACCAGGGACACTGTTTTTT. Encoded protein: CASSPGTLFF.

In this sample, this clonotype turned up a few times. V gene TRBV9 combines with J gene TRBJ1-2; 11 bases agree with TRBD1. The CDR3 extends over 15 amino acids. After removal of 4 bases from V and 7 bases from J, the junction contained 9 bases not matched to a gene. The V gene's germline CDR1 is SGDLS and CDR2 YYNGEE. The CDR3 bases are TGTGCCAGCAGCTTAGTTGGACAGGGGGCTGCTGGCTACACCTTC. It codes for CASSLVGQGAAGYTF.